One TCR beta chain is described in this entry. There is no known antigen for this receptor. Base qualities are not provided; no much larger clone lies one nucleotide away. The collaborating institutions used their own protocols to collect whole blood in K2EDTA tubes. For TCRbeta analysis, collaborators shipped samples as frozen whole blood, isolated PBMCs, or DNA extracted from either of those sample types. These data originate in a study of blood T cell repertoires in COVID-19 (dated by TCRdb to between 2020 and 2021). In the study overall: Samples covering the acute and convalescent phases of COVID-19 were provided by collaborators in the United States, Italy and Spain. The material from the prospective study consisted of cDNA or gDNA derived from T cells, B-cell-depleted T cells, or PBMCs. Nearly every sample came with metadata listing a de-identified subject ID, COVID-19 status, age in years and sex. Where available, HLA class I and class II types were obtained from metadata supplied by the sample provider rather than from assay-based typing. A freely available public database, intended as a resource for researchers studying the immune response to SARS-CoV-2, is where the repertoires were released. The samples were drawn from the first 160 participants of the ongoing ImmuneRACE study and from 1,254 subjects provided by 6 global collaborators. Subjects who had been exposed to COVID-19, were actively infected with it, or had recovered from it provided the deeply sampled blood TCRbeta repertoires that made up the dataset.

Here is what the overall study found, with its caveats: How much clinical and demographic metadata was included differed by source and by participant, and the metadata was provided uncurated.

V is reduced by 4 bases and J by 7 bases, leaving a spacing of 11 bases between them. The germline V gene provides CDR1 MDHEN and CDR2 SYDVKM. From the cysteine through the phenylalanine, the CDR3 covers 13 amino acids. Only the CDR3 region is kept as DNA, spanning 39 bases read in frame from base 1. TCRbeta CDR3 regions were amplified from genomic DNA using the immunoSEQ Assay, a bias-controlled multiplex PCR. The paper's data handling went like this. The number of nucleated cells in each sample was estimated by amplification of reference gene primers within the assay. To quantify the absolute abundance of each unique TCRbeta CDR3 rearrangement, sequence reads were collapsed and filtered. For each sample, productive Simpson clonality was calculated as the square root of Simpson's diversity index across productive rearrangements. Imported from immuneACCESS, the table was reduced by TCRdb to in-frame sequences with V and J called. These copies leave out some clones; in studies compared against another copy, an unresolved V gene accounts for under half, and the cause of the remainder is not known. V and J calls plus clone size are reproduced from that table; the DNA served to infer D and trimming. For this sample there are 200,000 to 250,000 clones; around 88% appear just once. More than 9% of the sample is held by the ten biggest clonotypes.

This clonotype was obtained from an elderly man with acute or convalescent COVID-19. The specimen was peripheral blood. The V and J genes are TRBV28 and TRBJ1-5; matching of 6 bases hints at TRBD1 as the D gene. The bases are TGTGCCAGCAGTTCACAGGGCCGCCAGCCCCAGCATTTT. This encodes CASSSQGRQPQHF.